This T cell receptor beta chain was documented in a study of T cell responses to AZD1222 COVID-19 vaccine. General observations from the study: Of spike-specific TCRs, nearly half reportedly target regions left unmutated in variants. Sampled repertoires all dated from after the peak T cell response. Possibly, clonal diversity was underestimated; donors were largely white British and included more females.

Profiled with immunoSEQ multiplex PCR; TCRdb holds only in-frame clones, not every one. The sample contains 95,000 to 150,000 clones, over 75% of which appear only once. About this clone itself: Its antigen is unknown.

This sequence was found in an adult who received the MenACWY meningococcal vaccine as a control. The sample in question was peripheral blood, obtained 28 days after the second dose of the MenACWY control vaccine.

CDR3 DNA: TGTGCCAGCAGTCCCGGACTGAGACGCTACGAGCAGTACTTC. Translating it yields CASSPGLRRYEQYF. V gene TRBV28 combines with J gene TRBJ2-7; TRBD2 is a possible D gene (5 bases). This CDR3 comprises 14 residues. V lost 5 bases and J 3 bases, leaving 14 bases between the germline ends. Germline CDR1 and CDR2: MDHEN and SYDVKM.